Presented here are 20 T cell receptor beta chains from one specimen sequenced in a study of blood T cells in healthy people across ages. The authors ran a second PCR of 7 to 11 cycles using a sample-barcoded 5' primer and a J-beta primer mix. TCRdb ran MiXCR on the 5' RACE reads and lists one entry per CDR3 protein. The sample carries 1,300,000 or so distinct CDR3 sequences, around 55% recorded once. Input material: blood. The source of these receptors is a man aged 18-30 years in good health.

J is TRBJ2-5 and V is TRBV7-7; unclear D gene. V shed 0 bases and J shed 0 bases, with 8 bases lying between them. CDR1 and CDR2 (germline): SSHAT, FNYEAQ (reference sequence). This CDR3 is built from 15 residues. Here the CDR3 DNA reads TGTGCCAGCAGCTTAGCGCTGGGCAACCAAGAGACCCAGTACTTC. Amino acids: CASSLALGNQETQYF.

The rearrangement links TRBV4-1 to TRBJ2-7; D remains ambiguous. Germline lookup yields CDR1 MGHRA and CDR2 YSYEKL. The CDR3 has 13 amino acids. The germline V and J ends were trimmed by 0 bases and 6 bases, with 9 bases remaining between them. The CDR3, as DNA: TGCGCCAGCAGCCAAGATCCGGATTCCGAGCAGTACTTC. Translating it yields CASSQDPDSEQYF.

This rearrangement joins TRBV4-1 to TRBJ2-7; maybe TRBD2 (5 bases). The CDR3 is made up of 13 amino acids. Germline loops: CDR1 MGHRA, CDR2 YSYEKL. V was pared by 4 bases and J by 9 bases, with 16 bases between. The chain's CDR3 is CASSPSEVTVQYF. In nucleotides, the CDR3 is TGCGCCAGCAGCCCCTCGGAGGTAACAGTGCAGTACTTC.

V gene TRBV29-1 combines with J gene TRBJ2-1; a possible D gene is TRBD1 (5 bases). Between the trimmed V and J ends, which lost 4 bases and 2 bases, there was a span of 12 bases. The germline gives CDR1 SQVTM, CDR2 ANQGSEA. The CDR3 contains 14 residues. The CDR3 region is CSVAETAAYNEQFF. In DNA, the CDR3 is TGCAGCGTTGCTGAGACAGCCGCCTACAATGAGCAGTTCTTC.

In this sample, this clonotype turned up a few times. CDR3 protein: CASSQMRTDTQYF. DNA for the CDR3: TGTGCCAGCAGCCAAATGAGGACAGATACGCAGTATTTT. The chain is built from TRBV4-2 and TRBJ2-3; D not certain. The CDR3 has 13 residues. Germline V gene lookup returns CDR1 LGHNA and CDR2 YNFKEQ. With 2 bases removed from V and 3 bases from J, the gap between germline ends came to 6 bases.

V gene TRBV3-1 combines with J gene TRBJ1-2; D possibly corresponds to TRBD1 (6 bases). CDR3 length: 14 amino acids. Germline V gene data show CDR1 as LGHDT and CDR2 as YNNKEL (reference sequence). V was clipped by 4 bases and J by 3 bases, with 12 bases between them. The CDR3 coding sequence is TGTGCCAGCAGCCGACAGGAGCGGCACTATGGCTACACCTTC. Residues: CASSRQERHYGYTF.

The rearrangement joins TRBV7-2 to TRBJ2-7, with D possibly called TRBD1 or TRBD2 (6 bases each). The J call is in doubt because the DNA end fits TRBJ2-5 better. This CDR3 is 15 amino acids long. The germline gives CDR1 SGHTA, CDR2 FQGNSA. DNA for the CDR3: TGTGCCAGCAGCTTACGCAGGGGCCGGGGGGAGACCCAGTACTTC. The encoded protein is CASSLRRGRGETQYF.

The DNA for the CDR3 is TGTGCCATCAGTCTTAGCGACGACGGCTCCTACGAGCAGTACTTC. It codes for CAISLSDDGSYEQYF. The chain has TRBV10-3 and TRBJ2-7, with D maybe TRBD2 (5 bases). This CDR3 has 15 residues. The germline CDR1 and CDR2 sequences are ENHRY and SYGVKD. Between the trimmed V and J ends, which lost 5 bases and 0 bases, there was a span of 14 bases.

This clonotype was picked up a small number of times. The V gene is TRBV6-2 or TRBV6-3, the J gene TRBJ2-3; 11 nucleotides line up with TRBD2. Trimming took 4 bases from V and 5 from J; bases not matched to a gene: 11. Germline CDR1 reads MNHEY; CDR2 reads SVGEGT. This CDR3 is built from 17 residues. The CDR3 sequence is CASSSLRLAGQGDTQYF. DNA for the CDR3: TGTGCCAGCAGTTCTCTTCGACTAGCGGGGCAGGGAGATACGCAGTATTTT.

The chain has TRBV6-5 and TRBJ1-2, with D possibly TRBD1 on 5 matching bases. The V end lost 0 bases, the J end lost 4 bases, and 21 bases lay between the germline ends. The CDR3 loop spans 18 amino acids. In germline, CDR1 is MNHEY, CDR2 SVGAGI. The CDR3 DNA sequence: TGTGCCAGCAGTTACTCTCGACAGATTGACATAATAGGCTATGGCTACACCTTC. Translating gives CASSYSRQIDIIGYGYTF.

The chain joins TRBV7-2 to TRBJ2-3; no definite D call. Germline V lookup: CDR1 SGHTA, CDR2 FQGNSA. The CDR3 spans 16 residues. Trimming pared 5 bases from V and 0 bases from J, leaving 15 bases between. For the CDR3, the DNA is TGTGCCAGCAGCAAACTCCGGACGGCTAGCACAGATACGCAGTATTTT. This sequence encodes CASSKLRTASTDTQYF.

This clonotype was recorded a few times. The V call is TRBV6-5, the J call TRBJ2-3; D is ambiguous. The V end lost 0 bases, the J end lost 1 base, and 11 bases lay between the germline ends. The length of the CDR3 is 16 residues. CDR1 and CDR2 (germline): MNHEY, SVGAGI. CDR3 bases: TGTGCCAGCAGTTACTCCGGCTTACGGGGCACAGATACGCAGTATTTT. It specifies CASSYSGLRGTDTQYF.

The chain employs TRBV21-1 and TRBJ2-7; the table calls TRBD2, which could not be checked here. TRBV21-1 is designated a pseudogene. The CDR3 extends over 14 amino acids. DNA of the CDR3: TGTGCCATCTCCGTAGCGCAGGTTTGTTACGAGCAGTACTTC. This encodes CAISVAQVCYEQYF.

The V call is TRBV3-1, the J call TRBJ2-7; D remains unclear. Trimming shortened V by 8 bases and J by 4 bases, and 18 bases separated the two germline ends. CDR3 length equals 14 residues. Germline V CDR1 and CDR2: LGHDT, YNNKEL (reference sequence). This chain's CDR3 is CASSSSNVRYEQYF. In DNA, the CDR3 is TGTGCCAGCTCCTCATCCAACGTTCGGTACGAGCAGTACTTC.

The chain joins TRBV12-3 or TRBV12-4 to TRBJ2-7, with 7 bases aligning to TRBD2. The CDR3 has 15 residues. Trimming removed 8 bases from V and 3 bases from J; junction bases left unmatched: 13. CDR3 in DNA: TGTGCCAGCTGTCCCTTGGGAGGGCCACACTACGAGCAGTACTTC. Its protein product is CASCPLGGPHYEQYF.

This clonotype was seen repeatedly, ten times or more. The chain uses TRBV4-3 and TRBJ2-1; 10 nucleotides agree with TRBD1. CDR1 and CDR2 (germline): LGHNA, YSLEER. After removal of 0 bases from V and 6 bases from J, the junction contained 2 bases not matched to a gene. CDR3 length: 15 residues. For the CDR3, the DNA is TGCGCCAGCAGCCAAGATTGGACAGGGGGCAATGAGCAGTTCTTC. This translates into CASSQDWTGGNEQFF.

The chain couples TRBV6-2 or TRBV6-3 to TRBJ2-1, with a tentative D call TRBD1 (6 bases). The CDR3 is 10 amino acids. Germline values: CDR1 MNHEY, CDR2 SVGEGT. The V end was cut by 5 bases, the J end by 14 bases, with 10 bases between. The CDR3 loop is CASSKRQEFF. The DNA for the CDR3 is TGTGCCAGCAGTAAACGACAGGAGTTCTTC.

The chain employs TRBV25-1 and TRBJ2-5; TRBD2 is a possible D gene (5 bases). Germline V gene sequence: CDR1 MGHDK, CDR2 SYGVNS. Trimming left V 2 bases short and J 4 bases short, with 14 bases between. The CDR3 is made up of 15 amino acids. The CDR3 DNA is TGTGCCAGCAGTGAAGTCTCGGGGTGGCGAGAGACCCAGTACTTC. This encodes CASSEVSGWRETQYF.

CDR3 sequence reads: CASSQEPTGGNYGYTF. The CDR3 nucleotides are TGTGCCAGCAGCCAAGAACCTACGGGGGGGAACTATGGCTACACCTTC. This chain joins TRBV4-2 and TRBJ1-2; TRBD1 might be the D (5 bases). The CDR3 has 16 amino acids. V was shortened by 0 bases and J by 2 bases, with 13 bases between the two germline ends. CDR1 LGHNA and CDR2 YNFKEQ come from the germline V gene.

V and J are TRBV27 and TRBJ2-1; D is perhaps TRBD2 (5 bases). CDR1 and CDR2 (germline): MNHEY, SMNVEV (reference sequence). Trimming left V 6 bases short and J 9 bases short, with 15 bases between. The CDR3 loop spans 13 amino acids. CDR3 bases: TGTGCCAGCAGCTCAACCCTCGGGGTTGAGCAGTTCTTC. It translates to CASSSTLGVEQFF.